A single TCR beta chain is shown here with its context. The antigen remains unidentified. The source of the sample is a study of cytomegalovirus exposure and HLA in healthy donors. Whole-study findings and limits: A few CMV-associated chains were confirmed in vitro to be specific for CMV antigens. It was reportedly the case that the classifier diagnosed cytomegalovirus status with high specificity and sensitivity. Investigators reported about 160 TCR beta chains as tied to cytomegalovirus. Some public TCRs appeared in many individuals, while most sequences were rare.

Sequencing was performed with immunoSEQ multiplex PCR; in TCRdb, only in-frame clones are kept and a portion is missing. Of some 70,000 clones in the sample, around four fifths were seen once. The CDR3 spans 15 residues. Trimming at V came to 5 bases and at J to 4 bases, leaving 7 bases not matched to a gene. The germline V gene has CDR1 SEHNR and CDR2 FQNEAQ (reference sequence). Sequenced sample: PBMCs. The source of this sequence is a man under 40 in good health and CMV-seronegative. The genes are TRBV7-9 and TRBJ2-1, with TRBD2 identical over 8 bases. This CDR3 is CASSASGGVYNEQFF. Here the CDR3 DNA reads TGTGCCAGCAGCGCAAGCGGGGGAGTATACAATGAGCAGTTCTTC.